One sample yielded the 17 T cell receptor beta chains listed below, sequenced in a study of shared clonotypes between healthy human individuals. Profiled with immunoSEQ multiplex PCR; TCRdb holds only in-frame clones, not every one. The sample records hundreds of thousands of clones, just over 75% being singletons. Sequences were obtained from PBMCs. The receptor source for this set is a woman aged 40 to 50 in good health. Some clones in this sample may be carry-over from other donors' samples.

This chain uses TRBV5-1 with TRBJ2-2; D remains unclear. CDR1 and CDR2 from the germline V gene are SGHRS and YFSETQ. This CDR3 contains 13 residues. V shed 4 bases and J shed 9 bases, with 13 bases lying between them. For the CDR3, the DNA is TGCGCCAGCAGCAATGACATTGGCTGGGAGCTGTTTTTT. Its protein product is CASSNDIGWELFF.

The J gene is TRBJ1-5, the V gene TRBV28, with 11 bases lining up with TRBD1. The CDR3 spans 14 residues. The V and J ends lost 6 bases and 6 bases, in that order; junction bases with no gene match: 4. The germline CDR1 and CDR2 sequences are MDHEN and SYDVKM. CDR3 DNA: TGTGCCAGCAGGGGGACAGGGGGATCTCAGCCCCAGCATTTT. Translated: CASRGTGGSQPQHF.

The V and J genes are TRBV11-2 and TRBJ1-5; D is unclear. V was pared by 1 base and J by 5 bases, with 9 bases between. Germline V gives CDR1 SGHAT, CDR2 FQNNGV. The length of the CDR3 is 14 residues. As DNA, the CDR3 is TGTGCCAGCAGCTTAGGCTCGGGGTATCAGCCCCAGCATTTT. Its protein is CASSLGSGYQPQHF.

The CDR3 loop reads CASRPIQGSYTF. The DNA for the CDR3 is TGTGCCAGCAGACCTATACAGGGTTCCTACACCTTC. The chain is built from TRBV25-1 and TRBJ1-2; a possible D gene is TRBD1 (6 bases). The germline V and J ends were trimmed by 6 bases and 10 bases, with 15 bases remaining between them. The CDR3 has 12 residues. Germline assignment: CDR1 MGHDK and CDR2 SYGVNS.

This clone was seen a single time. This chain joins TRBV28 and TRBJ1-2; possibly TRBD1 for D (5 bases). Germline CDR1 reads MDHEN; CDR2 reads SYDVKM. The CDR3 covers 13 residues. V was pared by 5 bases and J by 9 bases, with 16 bases between. The CDR3: CASSNRDGLRYTF. The CDR3 DNA reads TGTGCCAGCAGTAATCGGGACGGACTCCGCTACACCTTC.

This sequence joins TRBV19 and TRBJ1-1; 7 nucleotides align to TRBD1. The CDR3 contains 16 residues. V was pared by 2 bases and J by 0 bases, with 6 bases of the junction left unmatched. The germline V gene has CDR1 LNHDA and CDR2 SQIVND (reference sequence). The CDR3 is CASSIRTGPVNTEAFF. CDR3 coding DNA: TGTGCCAGTAGTATAAGGACAGGCCCCGTGAACACTGAAGCTTTCTTT.

This clone was counted once. The V and J genes are TRBV28 and TRBJ2-3; 8 bases fit TRBD2. After removal of 9 bases from V and 0 bases from J, the junction contained 2 bases not matched to a gene. The CDR3 runs 13 residues. Germline V lookup: CDR1 MDHEN, CDR2 SYDVKM. The CDR3 nucleotides read TGTGCCAGTAGCGGGGTTAGCACAGATACGCAGTATTTT. This encodes CASSGVSTDTQYF.

V gene TRBV27 combines with J gene TRBJ1-2; no clear D gene. V was cut by 1 base and J by 7 bases, with 7 bases left in between. This CDR3 has 12 amino acids. Germline V lookup: CDR1 MNHEY, CDR2 SMNVEV (reference sequence). The CDR3: CASSLWTGGYTF. For the CDR3, the DNA is TGTGCCAGCAGTTTATGGACGGGTGGCTACACCTTC.

The chain is built from TRBV4-2 and TRBJ1-1; 9 bases agree with TRBD1. Trimming removed 0 bases from V and 0 bases from J; junction bases left unmatched: 5. This CDR3 contains 17 residues. From germline, CDR1 is LGHNA and CDR2 YNFKEQ. CDR3 DNA: TGTGCCAGCAGCCAAGAGGCCACAGGGGGCATGAACACTGAAGCTTTCTTT. Amino acids: CASSQEATGGMNTEAFF.

This clone has only one observation. This CDR3 is also generated by other DNA sequences in the sample. The V gene is TRBV19, the J gene TRBJ1-2; D is ambiguous. The germline gives CDR1 LNHDA, CDR2 SQIVND (reference sequence). Trimming cost V 1 base and J 2 bases, with 5 bases left between them. CDR3 length equals 13 residues. The CDR3: CASSIGKNYGYTF. CDR3 coding DNA: TGTGCCAGTAGTATAGGGAAGAACTATGGCTACACCTTC.

This clone is a singleton in its sample. This chain links TRBV6-5 with TRBJ2-7, with D perhaps given as TRBD1 or TRBD2 (6 bases each). The CDR3 totals 15 residues. V was pared by 3 bases and J by 0 bases, with 12 bases between. The germline V gene has CDR1 MNHEY and CDR2 SVGAGI. CDR3 amino acids: CASSYERGASYEQYF. For the CDR3, the DNA is TGTGCCAGCAGTTATGAGAGGGGGGCCTCCTACGAGCAGTACTTC.

As DNA, the CDR3 is TGTGCCAGCAGCAAAGGCAACCAAGAGACCCAGTACTTC. It is translated as CASSKGNQETQYF. V usage is TRBV9 and J usage is TRBJ2-5; D is ambiguous. The CDR3 length is 13 residues. V dropped 4 bases and J dropped 0 bases, with 7 bases sitting between them. In germline, CDR1 is SGDLS, CDR2 YYNGEE.

This sequence joins TRBV11-2 and TRBJ1-1, with D possibly matching TRBD1 (6 bases). CDR1 is SGHAT, CDR2 FQNNGV, per germline. V lost 5 bases and J lost 1, with 11 bases in between. CDR3 length equals 14 residues. The CDR3 DNA sequence: TGTGCCAGCAGCCCTTGGACAGAGAACACTGAAGCTTTCTTT. Translated, it gives CASSPWTENTEAFF.

This clone has a handful of counts. This chain uses TRBV5-4 with TRBJ2-2; TRBD2 agrees at 7 bases. The CDR3 extends over 16 amino acids. Trimming removed 4 bases from V and 4 bases from J; junction bases left unmatched: 10. CDR1 and CDR2 (germline): SGHNT, YYREEE (reference sequence). CDR3 DNA: TGTGCCAGCAGCCCCCGGGGCGGGAGAGGCACCGGGGAGCTGTTTTTT. Translation: CASSPRGGRGTGELFF.

The chain carries TRBV7-6 and TRBJ2-3; 12 bases line up with TRBD2. With 3 bases clipped from V and 6 bases from J, the junction kept 10 bases outside the gene matches. Germline V gene sequence: CDR1 SGHVS, CDR2 FNYEAQ. The CDR3 sequence is 17 residues long. The CDR3 loop reads CASSLTHTSGRWDTQYF. In DNA, the CDR3 is TGTGCCAGCAGCTTGACCCACACTAGCGGGAGGTGGGATACGCAGTATTTT.

The sample holds a few counts of this clone. The V gene is TRBV10-1, the J gene TRBJ2-3, with D possibly TRBD1 on 5 matching bases. The V and J ends lost 8 bases and 2 bases respectively, with 17 bases between them. The CDR3 runs to 15 residues. CDR1 WNHNN and CDR2 SYGVQD come from the germline V gene (reference sequence). The CDR3 region has the DNA TGCGCCAGCTCCCGGACATCTCAGGACACAGATACGCAGTATTTT. This translates into CASSRTSQDTDTQYF.

This sequence joins TRBV19 and TRBJ2-5, with a weak D call TRBD2 (6 bases). V dropped 5 bases and J dropped 2 bases, with 9 bases sitting between them. CDR1 LNHDA and CDR2 SQIVND come from the germline V gene (reference sequence). CDR3 length: 13 residues. CDR3 coding DNA: TGTGCCAGTAGTTCCGGGAGACAAGAGACCCAGTACTTC. This translates into CASSSGRQETQYF.